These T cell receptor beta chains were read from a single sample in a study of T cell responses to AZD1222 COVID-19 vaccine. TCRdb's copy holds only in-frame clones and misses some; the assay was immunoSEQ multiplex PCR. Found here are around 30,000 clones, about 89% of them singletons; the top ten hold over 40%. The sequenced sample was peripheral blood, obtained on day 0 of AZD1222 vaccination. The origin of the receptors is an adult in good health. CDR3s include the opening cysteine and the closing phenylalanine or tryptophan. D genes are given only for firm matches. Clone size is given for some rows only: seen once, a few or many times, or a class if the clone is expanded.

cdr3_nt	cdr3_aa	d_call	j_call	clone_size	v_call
TGTGCCAGCAGTCGCAGCACATCCACCTACGAGCAGTACTTC	CASSRSTSTYEQYF	-	TRBJ2-7	few	TRBV6-2/TRBV6-3
TGTGCCAGTCACTACACAGGGGTAAATCAGCCCCAGCATTTT	CASHYTGVNQPQHF	TRBD1	TRBJ1-5	-	TRBV19
TGTGCCAGTAGTATTCTGTCCCAGGGGTACATCACTGAAGCTTTCTTT	CASSILSQGYITEAFF	-	TRBJ1-1	-	TRBV19
TGTGCCAGTAGTCCCGTTGGGGCAAATTCACCCCTCCACTTT	CASSPVGANSPLHF	-	TRBJ1-6	-	TRBV19
TGTGCCAGCAGCTTATTACAGGGGGCAGGATCACCCCTCCACTTT	CASSLLQGAGSPLHF	TRBD1	TRBJ1-6	-	TRBV13
TGTGCCAGCAGCGGACTCTGGAATGAGCAGTTCTTC	CASSGLWNEQFF	-	TRBJ2-1	-	TRBV7-9
TGTGCCAGTAGTATAGTAGTCCTTAGCGGACTACCGGCGGGAAATGAGCAGTTCTTC	CASSIVVLSGLPAGNEQFF	-	TRBJ2-1	once	TRBV19
TGCGCCAGCACCACCTCAGGTCGAAACACTGAAGCTTTCTTT	CASTTSGRNTEAFF	-	TRBJ1-1	once	TRBV10-2
TGTGCCAGTAGTCCAGACCGGGACAGAATCTATGGCTACACCTTC	CASSPDRDRIYGYTF	TRBD1	TRBJ1-2	-	TRBV19
TGTGCCAGCAGCAACGCCCTCAATGAGCAGTTCTTC	CASSNALNEQFF	-	TRBJ2-1	-	TRBV7-2
TGTGCCAGCAGCTCCCGACAGGTTTCTAACTATGGCTACACCTTC	CASSSRQVSNYGYTF	-	TRBJ1-2	-	TRBV7-2
TGTGCCAGCAGCTTGGCCGGGAGGGAGGCCTACGAGCAGTACTTC	CASSLAGREAYEQYF	TRBD2	TRBJ2-7	-	TRBV5-4
TGCGCCAGCAGCCAAGATAGTGGAAGCAATCAGCCCCAGCATTTT	CASSQDSGSNQPQHF	-	TRBJ1-5	once	TRBV4-3
TGTGCCAGCAGCTTAGTAGGCATTTCTGGGGCCAACGTCCTGACTTTC	CASSLVGISGANVLTF	-	TRBJ2-6	-	TRBV7-2
TGCAGCGCCCGGGCGGAACCTGAAGCTTTCTTT	CSARAEPEAFF	-	TRBJ1-1	-	TRBV29-1
TGTGCCAGCAGCGTAGGGGGGGCCGACTGGGATACGCAGTATTTT	CASSVGGADWDTQYF	-	TRBJ2-3	once	TRBV9
TGTGCCACCGCCCCGGTGAACACTAATCAGCCCCAGCATTTT	CATAPVNTNQPQHF	-	TRBJ1-5	-	TRBV19
TGCGCCAGCAGCTTGGGAACCCTTTCGACAGGGAACACTGAAGCTTTCTTT	CASSLGTLSTGNTEAFF	-	TRBJ1-1	-	TRBV5-1
TGCAGTGCTAGTGACAGGGGTAACAGGGGCTACACCTTC	CSASDRGNRGYTF	TRBD1	TRBJ1-2	-	TRBV20-1
TGCAGCGCGGGAACAGGGGCCAATAACTATGGCTACACCTTC	CSAGTGANNYGYTF	TRBD1	TRBJ1-2	-	TRBV29-1
TGTGCCAGCTCACCAGGCGGGAACACTGAAGCTTTCTTT	CASSPGGNTEAFF	-	TRBJ1-1	-	TRBV18
TGTGCCAGTAGGGCACCCGGGACAGGGACCTACGAGCAGTACTTC	CASRAPGTGTYEQYF	TRBD1	TRBJ2-7	-	TRBV19
TGTGCCAGCAGTTACTCGCCGACAGGGAAGGGCACAGATACGCAGTATTTT	CASSYSPTGKGTDTQYF	TRBD1	TRBJ2-3	-	TRBV6-2/TRBV6-3
TGTGCCAGCAGAGGGGACTATTCAGATACGCAGTATTTT	CASRGDYSDTQYF	TRBD2	TRBJ2-3	-	TRBV12-3/TRBV12-4
TGTGCCAGCATCCCTTCAAGGGGCAGCGATTTATACGAGCAGTACTTC	CASIPSRGSDLYEQYF	-	TRBJ2-7	-	TRBV2
TGTGCCAGCAGTTTCACAGATACGCAGTATTTT	CASSFTDTQYF	-	TRBJ2-3	-	TRBV3-1/TRBV3-2
TGTGCAAGTCGCTTCCGGGGGCAAGTCTATGGCTACACCTTC	CASRFRGQVYGYTF	-	TRBJ1-2	medium-sized	TRBV12-2
TGTGCCTGGAGTCCTAACCGGGGGTACACTGAAGCTTTCTTT	CAWSPNRGYTEAFF	-	TRBJ1-1	-	TRBV30
TGTGCCAGTAGTATGTTTGACAATGAGCAGTTCTTC	CASSMFDNEQFF	-	TRBJ2-1	-	TRBV19
TGTGCCAGCAGCCAAGATCCAGTAGGGGTGATAGGGTACACTGAAGCTTTCTTT	CASSQDPVGVIGYTEAFF	-	TRBJ1-1	-	TRBV3-1/TRBV3-2
TGTGCCAGCAGCTTTGGGCGGTCGACCCCCACCTTC	CASSFGRSTPTF	-	TRBJ1-2	-	TRBV5-6
TGTGCCAGCAGCCAAGATGGCCGGCGGGGGCAGTACTTC	CASSQDGRRGQYF	-	TRBJ2-7	-	TRBV4-2
TGTGCCAGCAGCCCCGAGCCCCCGGACACCGGGGAGCTGTTTTTT	CASSPEPPDTGELFF	-	TRBJ2-2	once	TRBV9
TGTGCCATCAGTGAGTCGAGGCTACAGGGAGGCGAAAAACTGTTTTTT	CAISESRLQGGEKLFF	-	TRBJ1-4	-	TRBV10-3
TGTGCCAGTAGTGCTGACAGGGGCCAGGGCGAGACCCAGTACTTC	CASSADRGQGETQYF	TRBD1	TRBJ2-5	-	TRBV19
TGCGCCAGCAGCTTGGAGGGCAGGGTGGCCGGGGAGCTGTTTTTT	CASSLEGRVAGELFF	-	TRBJ2-2	-	TRBV5-1
TGTGCCAGCAGTGAATGGGACCTCTGGGGCGAGCAGTACTTC	CASSEWDLWGEQYF	-	TRBJ2-7	-	TRBV6-1
TGTGCCAGCAGTGCCACCACAGGGGGCGTTGACTCACCCCTCCACTTT	CASSATTGGVDSPLHF	TRBD1	TRBJ1-6	-	TRBV27
TGCGCCAGCAGCTTGTCGGGTAGCGGGGGGACATCCTACAATGAGCAGTTCTTC	CASSLSGSGGTSYNEQFF	TRBD2	TRBJ2-1	-	TRBV5-1
TGTGCCAGCAGCTACGGGCCACACTACGAGCAGTACTTC	CASSYGPHYEQYF	-	TRBJ2-7	-	TRBV7-9
TGTGCCAGCAGCCTGAGACAGGGGGCCGGGAACACTGAAGCTTTCTTT	CASSLRQGAGNTEAFF	TRBD1	TRBJ1-1	-	TRBV4-2
TGTGCCAGCTCATCCAAGGGATCCGGCGAGCAGTACTTC	CASSSKGSGEQYF	-	TRBJ2-7	-	TRBV18
TGCAGTGCTAGTGCTTCAAACTATGGCTACACCTTC	CSASASNYGYTF	-	TRBJ1-2	-	TRBV20-1
TGTGCCAGCAGCCGAGACGGGACAGTTAATGAAAAACTGTTTTTT	CASSRDGTVNEKLFF	TRBD1	TRBJ1-4	-	TRBV3-1/TRBV3-2
TGTGCCAGCAGCGTAGAGGCCACCTCCACAGATACGCAGTATTTT	CASSVEATSTDTQYF	-	TRBJ2-3	-	TRBV9
TGTGCCAGCAGCCTAAAGACAGGGGGGACTCTCTCTGGGGCCAACGTCCTGACTTTC	CASSLKTGGTLSGANVLTF	TRBD1	TRBJ2-6	-	TRBV14
TGTGCCAGCAGTCCCTTGACAGGACTAACCACTAACTATGGCTACACCTTC	CASSPLTGLTTNYGYTF	-	TRBJ1-2	-	TRBV6-6
TGTGCCAGCAGTCCTAGGTCCGCAACTAATGAAAAACTGTTTTTT	CASSPRSATNEKLFF	-	TRBJ1-4	-	TRBV27
TGCGCCAGCAGCGCCCGACTAGCAGATACGCAGTATTTT	CASSARLADTQYF	-	TRBJ2-3	-	TRBV4-3
TGTGCCAGCAGCTTAGGGGGCAAGAGGGAACCTAACTATGGCTACACCTTC	CASSLGGKREPNYGYTF	TRBD1	TRBJ1-2	-	TRBV5-8
TGCGCCAGCAGCCAGTTGGGGACAGACTTTTACTTC	CASSQLGTDFYF	TRBD1	TRBJ2-4	-	TRBV5-1
TGTGCCAGCAGGGAGAACACTGAAGCTTTCTTT	CASRENTEAFF	-	TRBJ1-1	-	TRBV11-2
TGCGCCAGCAGTCTACCCTATTTCACAGATACGCAGTATTTT	CASSLPYFTDTQYF	-	TRBJ2-3	-	TRBV23-1
TGTGCCAGCAGCCAACAGGTAGGGGGCGGTGAGCAGTTCTTC	CASSQQVGGGEQFF	TRBD1	TRBJ2-1	-	TRBV7-2
TGTGCCAGCTGGGGACAGGTGGTAAAATACGAGCAGTACTTC	CASWGQVVKYEQYF	TRBD1	TRBJ2-7	-	TRBV6-5
TGTGCCAGCAGTATCACGGGACTAGCGGGGGGGCTAATGGAGACCCAGTACTTC	CASSITGLAGGLMETQYF	TRBD2	TRBJ2-5	-	TRBV28
TGCGCCAGCAGCCAAGAGTGGACAGGGGGACTTCCCGGGGGCTACACCTTC	CASSQEWTGGLPGGYTF	TRBD1	TRBJ1-2	-	TRBV4-3
TGTGCCAGTACCCTAGACAGGGTTGACACCGGGGAGCTGTTTTTT	CASTLDRVDTGELFF	TRBD1	TRBJ2-2	few	TRBV19
TGCAGCGTTTCCCCCGGGACAGGGGGGGTAAATTACGAGCAGTACTTC	CSVSPGTGGVNYEQYF	TRBD1	TRBJ2-7	-	TRBV29-1
TGCGCCAGCAGCTTAACAGACAACTATGGCTACACCTTC	CASSLTDNYGYTF	-	TRBJ1-2	-	TRBV5-1